This T cell receptor (beta chain) was sequenced during a study of siplizumab effects on memory and regulatory T cells. A remark on this clone: Its cognate antigen is unknown.

Assays captured about 10^5 TCR templates per sample. The assay was immunoSEQ multiplex PCR, and TCRdb's table has in-frame clones only and misses some. The sample contains roughly 100,000 clones, 80% to 95% of which appear only once. Notes on the study in general: Naive T cells appeared more diverse than memory cells and seemed to be major alloresponse contributors. Confirmatory evidence of suppressive function in proliferating siplizumab-culture Tregs was not obtained. Naive or memory phenotype was unassignable for roughly 75-97% of proliferating CD4+ or CD8+ clones.

Looked up from germline, CDR1 is KGHSH and CDR2 is LQKENI. V lost 5 bases and J 4 bases, leaving 15 bases between the germline ends. This CDR3 region has 14 residues. V usage is TRBV18 and J usage is TRBJ2-7; a possible D gene is TRBD1 (6 bases). The source of this sequence is a human donor in good health. The sequenced sample consisted of non-Treg CD4+ T cells sorted from blood. CDR3 in DNA: TGTGCCAGCTCAAGACAGGCTACGGGGTACGAGCAGTACTTC. This translates into CASSRQATGYEQYF.